One TCR beta chain is described in this entry. These data are taken from a study of blood T cell repertoires in COVID-19. In the study overall: Collection of acute and convalescent COVID-19 samples took place in the United States, Italy and Spain. PBMCs, B-cell-depleted T cells, or T cells provided the cDNA or gDNA that made up the material.

The length of the CDR3 is 13 residues. Trimming left V 0 bases short and J 8 bases short, with 11 bases between. CDR1 is SGHRS, CDR2 YFSETQ, per germline. Original data processing: Estimates of nucleated cell counts were drawn from the amplification of reference gene primers. The protocol was immunoSEQ multiplex PCR, while the TCRdb copy is restricted to in-frame clones and leaves out a portion. That table is the source of V, J and clone size, and D and trimming were worked out from the DNA. This repertoire shows approximately 150,000 clones, about nine tenths found once; its top ten account for 15% to 20%.

This chain connects TRBV5-1 to TRBJ1-1, with TRBD1 as a possible D gene (6 bases). The sample comprised peripheral blood. The receptor was derived from a man aged 60 to 75 with active or convalescent COVID-19. In DNA, the CDR3 is TGCGCCAGCAGCTTGGGTTCGGGACACGAAGCTTTCTTT. It yields the protein CASSLGSGHEAFF.